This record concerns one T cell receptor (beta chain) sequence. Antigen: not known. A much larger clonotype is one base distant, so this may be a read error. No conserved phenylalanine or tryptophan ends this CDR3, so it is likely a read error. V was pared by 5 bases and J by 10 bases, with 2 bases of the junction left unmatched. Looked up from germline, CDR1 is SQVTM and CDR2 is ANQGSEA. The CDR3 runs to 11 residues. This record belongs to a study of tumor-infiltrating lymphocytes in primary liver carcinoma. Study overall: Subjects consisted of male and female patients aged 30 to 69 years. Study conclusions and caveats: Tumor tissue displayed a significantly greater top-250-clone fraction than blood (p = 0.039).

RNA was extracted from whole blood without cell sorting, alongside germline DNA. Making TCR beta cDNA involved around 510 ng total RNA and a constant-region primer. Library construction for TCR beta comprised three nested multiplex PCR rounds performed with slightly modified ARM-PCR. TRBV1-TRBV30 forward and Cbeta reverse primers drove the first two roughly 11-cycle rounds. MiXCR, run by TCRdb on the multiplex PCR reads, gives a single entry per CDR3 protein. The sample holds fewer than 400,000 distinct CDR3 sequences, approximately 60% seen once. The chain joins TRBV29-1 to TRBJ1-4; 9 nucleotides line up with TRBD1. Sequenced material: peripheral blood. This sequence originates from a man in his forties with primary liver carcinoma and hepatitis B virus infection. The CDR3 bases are TGCAGCGTTAAGACAGGGGGAAAACTGTTTTTA. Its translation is CSVKTGGKLFL.